Listed below are T cell receptor beta chains from one sample, sequenced in a study of blood T cell repertoires in COVID-19. TCRdb keeps only in-frame clones here, not all; method: immunoSEQ multiplex PCR. The repertoire includes some 120,000 clones, around 80% of them detected once, and under 4.5% sits in the top ten. Sequencing was performed on peripheral blood. The receptor source for this set is a woman between 50 and 59 years old with acute or convalescent COVID-19. Both conserved end residues are part of each CDR3. A D gene is named only where the DNA matches it firmly. Clone size is shown for a subset of rows, as once, few, many or a class of expanded clone.

j_gene,d_gene,v_gene,abundance,CDR3aa,CDR3nt
TRBJ2-3,.,TRBV2,.,CASSLVADTQYF,TGTGCCAGCAGCCTAGTCGCAGATACGCAGTATTTT
TRBJ1-2,.,TRBV28,once,CASSLGGRNYGYTF,TGTGCCAGCAGTTTAGGGGGCAGAAACTATGGCTACACCTTC
TRBJ2-5,.,TRBV4-2,.,CASSQVSLQREETQYF,TGTGCCAGCAGCCAAGTTTCACTCCAGCGAGAAGAGACCCAGTACTTC
TRBJ1-5,.,TRBV3-1/TRBV3-2,.,CASSSGGHQPQHF,TGTGCCAGCAGTTCCGGAGGTCATCAGCCCCAGCATTTT
TRBJ2-7,TRBD1,TRBV6-5,.,CGTWDRFYEQYF,TGTGGGACCTGGGACAGGTTCTACGAGCAGTACTTC
TRBJ2-7,TRBD2,TRBV3-1/TRBV3-2,.,CASSQVPGLAYEQYF,TGTGCCAGCAGCCAAGTTCCGGGACTAGCCTACGAGCAGTACTTC
TRBJ1-2,TRBD1,TRBV29-1,.,CSGADRGGGYTF,TGCAGCGGAGCGGACAGGGGTGGAGGCTACACCTTC
TRBJ2-7,TRBD2,TRBV19,.,CASSTQGLAGDEQYF,TGTGCCAGTAGTACCCAGGGACTAGCGGGGGACGAGCAGTACTTC
TRBJ1-2,.,TRBV28,few,CASSLSQAYGYTF,TGTGCCAGCAGTTTGTCCCAGGCCTATGGCTACACCTTC
TRBJ2-5,.,TRBV5-1,.,CASSLRGKQETQYF,TGCGCCAGCAGCCTCCGGGGTAAACAAGAGACCCAGTACTTC
TRBJ2-5,.,TRBV6-5,.,CASSYTYRDSETQYF,TGTGCCAGCAGTTACACCTACAGGGATTCGGAGACCCAGTACTTC
TRBJ1-4,TRBD1,TRBV7-9,.,CASSYRGQGAFSEKLFF,TGTGCCAGCAGTTATCGGGGACAGGGGGCTTTTAGTGAAAAACTGTTTTTT
TRBJ2-1,.,TRBV24-1,.,CATSFGRGLGEQFF,TGTGCCACTTCTTTCGGACGGGGTCTGGGGGAGCAGTTCTTC
TRBJ1-2,.,TRBV27,.,CASSIRSRPNGQYNYGYTF,TGTGCCAGCAGCATACGATCCCGACCCAACGGACAATATAACTATGGCTACACCTTC
TRBJ2-1,.,TRBV5-4,.,CASSFESENNEQFF,TGTGCCAGCAGCTTTGAAAGCGAAAACAATGAGCAGTTCTTC
TRBJ2-7,.,TRBV11-2,few,CASSFLRTRSSYEQYF,TGTGCCAGCAGCTTTCTACGGACACGGAGCTCCTACGAGCAGTACTTC
TRBJ2-1,.,TRBV5-1,.,CASSPGQTWGNEQFF,TGCGCCAGCAGCCCCGGACAGACTTGGGGCAATGAGCAGTTCTTC
TRBJ2-1,.,TRBV2,.,CATHAGDEQFF,TGTGCCACCCATGCCGGGGATGAGCAGTTCTTC
TRBJ1-5,TRBD1,TRBV19,.,CASSRGRGNSNQPQHF,TGTGCCAGCAGTAGGGGCAGGGGGAATAGCAATCAGCCCCAGCATTTT
TRBJ1-6,.,TRBV10-3,once,CAIRDTNSPLHF,TGTGCCATCAGAGACACTAATTCACCCCTCCACTTT
TRBJ2-7,TRBD2,TRBV28,few,CASKDSGDYEQYF,TGTGCCAGCAAAGATAGCGGGGATTACGAGCAGTACTTC
TRBJ2-5,.,TRBV5-1,.,CASRLGYTAGETQYF,TGCGCCAGCAGGCTTGGATATACGGCGGGAGAGACCCAGTACTTC
TRBJ1-2,.,TRBV18,.,CASSPPARSNYGYTF,TGTGCCAGCTCACCACCCGCCAGGTCTAACTATGGCTACACCTTC
TRBJ2-1,TRBD2,TRBV7-9,.,CASSPVGAGAGNEQFF,TGTGCCAGCAGCCCGGTTGGAGCGGGAGCGGGCAATGAGCAGTTCTTC
TRBJ1-5,TRBD1,TRBV2,.,CASSGDRVNQPQHF,TGTGCCAGCAGTGGGGACAGGGTTAATCAGCCCCAGCATTTT
TRBJ1-6,TRBD1,TRBV19,.,CASSIGRDRGTSPLHF,TGTGCCAGTAGTATCGGAAGGGACAGGGGGACCTCACCCCTCCACTTT
TRBJ2-2,TRBD2,TRBV28,.,CASSSFKREYTGELFF,TGTGCCAGCAGTTCATTCAAGCGGGAGTACACCGGGGAGCTGTTTTTT
TRBJ1-2,.,TRBV5-4,.,CASSTDSYYGYTF,TGTGCCAGCAGCACCGACAGTTACTATGGCTACACCTTC
TRBJ1-1,TRBD1,TRBV6-5,once,CASSSSGQGLLTAFF,TGTGCCAGCAGCTCCTCAGGACAGGGGTTATTGACAGCTTTCTTT
TRBJ2-1,TRBD2,TRBV4-1,.,CASSQDRTSGDNEQFF,TGCGCCAGCAGCCAAGACAGGACTAGCGGGGACAATGAGCAGTTCTTC
TRBJ1-2,.,TRBV29-1,.,CSVGRGHGYTF,TGCAGCGTTGGCAGGGGCCACGGCTACACCTTC
TRBJ1-2,.,TRBV9,once,CASSANTGIANYGYTF,TGTGCCAGCAGCGCAAACACAGGAATAGCTAACTATGGCTACACCTTC